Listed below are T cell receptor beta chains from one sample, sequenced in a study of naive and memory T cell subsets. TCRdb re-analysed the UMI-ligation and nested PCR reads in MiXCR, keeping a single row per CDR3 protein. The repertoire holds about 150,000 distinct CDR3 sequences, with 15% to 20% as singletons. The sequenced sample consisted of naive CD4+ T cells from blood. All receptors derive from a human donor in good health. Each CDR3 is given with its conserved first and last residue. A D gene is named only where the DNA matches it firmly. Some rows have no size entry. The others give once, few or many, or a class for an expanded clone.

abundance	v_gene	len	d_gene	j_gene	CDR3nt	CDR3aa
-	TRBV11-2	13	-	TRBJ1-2	TGTGCCAGCAGCCCTTCTCGGTCCTATGGCTACACCTTC	CASSPSRSYGYTF
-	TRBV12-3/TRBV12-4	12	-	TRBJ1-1	TGTGCCAGCAGTTGTCGGAGGAATGAAGCTTTCTTT	CASSCRRNEAFF
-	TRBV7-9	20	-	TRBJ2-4	TGTGCCAGCAGCCCCGAGGGTGGGTCGGTGCGGGACGTCGCCAAAAACATTCAGTACTTC	CASSPEGGSVRDVAKNIQYF
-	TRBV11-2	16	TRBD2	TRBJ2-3	TGTGCCAGCAGCCCGGGAGGGGCGGCAAGCACAGATACGCAGTATTTT	CASSPGGAASTDTQYF
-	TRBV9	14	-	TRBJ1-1	TGTGCCAGCAGCGTAGAAGATCTGAACACTGAAGCTTTCTTT	CASSVEDLNTEAFF
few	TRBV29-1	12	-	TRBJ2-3	TGCAGCTTCCAACAGAGCACAGATACGCAGTATTTT	CSFQQSTDTQYF
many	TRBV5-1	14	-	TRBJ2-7	TGCGCCAGCAGCTTGGCTGGGAGTACCTACGAGCAGTACTTC	CASSLAGSTYEQYF
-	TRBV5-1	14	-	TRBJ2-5	TGCGCCAGCAGCTTTTACAGGGTCGAGGAGACCCAGTACTTC	CASSFYRVEETQYF
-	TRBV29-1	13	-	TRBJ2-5	TGCAGCGTTGACAGGCAGAAGCAAGAGACCCAGTACTTC	CSVDRQKQETQYF
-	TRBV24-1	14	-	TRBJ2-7	TGTGCCACCAGTGGCCCTCGCGATCCCTACGAGCAGTACTTC	CATSGPRDPYEQYF
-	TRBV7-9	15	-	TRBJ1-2	TGTGCCAGCAGCCCCGGGGGCGCAAATAACTATGGCTACACCTTC	CASSPGGANNYGYTF
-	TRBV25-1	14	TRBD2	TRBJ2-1	TGTGCCAGCAGTGTAGCGGGAGGGGACAATGAGCAGTTCTTC	CASSVAGGDNEQFF
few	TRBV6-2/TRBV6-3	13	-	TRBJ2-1	TGTGCCAGCAGTTCTAACCTACCCCCGGAGCAGTTCTTC	CASSSNLPPEQFF
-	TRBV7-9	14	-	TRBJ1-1	TGTGCCAGCAGCTCTGACAGAAGCAACACTGAAGCTTTCTTT	CASSSDRSNTEAFF
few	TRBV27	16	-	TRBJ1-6	TGTGCCAGCAGTTTATTCGGGGGCGGGATTGGATCACCCCTCCACTTT	CASSLFGGGIGSPLHF
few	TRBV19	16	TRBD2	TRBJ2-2	TGTGCCAGTAGTGGACTAGCGGGAGCGGGCACCGGGGAGCTGTTTTTT	CASSGLAGAGTGELFF
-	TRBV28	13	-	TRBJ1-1	TGTGCCAGCAGTCCCGGCCCTGGAACTGAAGCTTTCTTT	CASSPGPGTEAFF
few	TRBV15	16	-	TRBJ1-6	TGTGCCACCAGCGTTGGTGAGGGGTCCTATAATTCACCCCTCCACTTT	CATSVGEGSYNSPLHF
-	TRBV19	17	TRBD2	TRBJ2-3	TGTGCCAGCAGTAACCCCCGGCTAGCGGGAAGCACAGATACGCAGTATTTT	CASSNPRLAGSTDTQYF
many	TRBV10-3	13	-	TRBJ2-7	TGTGCCATCAAGGGGGGCGGGACCTACGAGCAGTACTTC	CAIKGGGTYEQYF
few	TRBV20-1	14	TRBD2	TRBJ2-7	TGCAGTGCTAGATCTAGCGGGAGTAATAGCGAGCAGTACTTC	CSARSSGSNSEQYF
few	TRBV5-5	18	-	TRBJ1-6	TGTGCCAGCAGAGTCATAACCGGACCCAGCTCCTATAATTCACCCCTCCACTTT	CASRVITGPSSYNSPLHF
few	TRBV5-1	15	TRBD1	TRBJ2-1	TGCGCCAGCAGCCTGGGACAGGGGACCTACAATGAGCAGTTCTTC	CASSLGQGTYNEQFF
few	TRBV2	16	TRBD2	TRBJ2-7	TGTGCCAGCAGCCACCCGGGACTAGCGGGATCCTACGAGCAGTACTTC	CASSHPGLAGSYEQYF
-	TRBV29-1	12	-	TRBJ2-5	TGCAGCGTTGAACCAGGGGGGGAGACCCAGTACTTC	CSVEPGGETQYF
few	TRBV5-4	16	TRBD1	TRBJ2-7	TGTGCCAGCAGCTTGGCCGGGACAGGCCCTAACTACGAGCAGTACTTC	CASSLAGTGPNYEQYF
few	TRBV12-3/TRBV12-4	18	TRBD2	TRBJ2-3	TGTGCCAGCAGTTCCGTAGCGGGAACCCTTATTAGCACAGATACGCAGTATTTT	CASSSVAGTLISTDTQYF
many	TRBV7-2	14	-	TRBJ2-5	TGTGCCAGCAGCTTAGCTTTGGGATCAGAGACCCAGTACTTC	CASSLALGSETQYF
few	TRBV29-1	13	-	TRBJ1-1	TGCAGCGTTGTCGGTTACATGAACACTGAAGCTTTCTTT	CSVVGYMNTEAFF
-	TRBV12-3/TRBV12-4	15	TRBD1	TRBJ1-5	TGTGCCAGCAGTCGCACAGGGGGCAACAATCAGCCCCAGCATTTT	CASSRTGGNNQPQHF
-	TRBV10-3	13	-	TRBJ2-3	TGTGCCATCAACCCTACTAGCACAGATACGCAGTATTTT	CAINPTSTDTQYF
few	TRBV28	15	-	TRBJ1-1	TGTGCCAGCAGTTTATGGGGGGGAGAGACCACTGAAGCTTTCTTT	CASSLWGGETTEAFF
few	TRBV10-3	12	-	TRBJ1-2	TGTGCCACAGGACAGTCGGACTATGGCTACACCTTC	CATGQSDYGYTF
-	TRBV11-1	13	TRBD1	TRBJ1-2	TGTGCCAGCAGGAGGACAGGGGACTATGGCTACACCTTC	CASRRTGDYGYTF
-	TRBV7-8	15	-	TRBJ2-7	TGTGCCAGCAGCTTAGTCCCAGGGGCGGCCTACGAGCAGTACTTC	CASSLVPGAAYEQYF
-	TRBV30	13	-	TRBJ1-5	TGTGCCTGGAGTAACAGGGATGATCAGCCCCAGCATTTT	CAWSNRDDQPQHF
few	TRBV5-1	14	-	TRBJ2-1	TGCGCCAGCAGCTTGAACCTACAGGGCGATGAGCAGTTCTTC	CASSLNLQGDEQFF
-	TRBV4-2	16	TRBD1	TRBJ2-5	TGTGCCAGCAGCTTAGGTGGGGACAGACTTCAAGAGACCCAGTACTTC	CASSLGGDRLQETQYF
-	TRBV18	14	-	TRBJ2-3	TGTGCCAGCTCACCCCTCGCAGGGCCAGATACGCAGTATTTT	CASSPLAGPDTQYF
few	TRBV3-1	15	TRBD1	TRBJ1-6	TGTGCCAGCAGCCCCCGGGACAGGGACAATTCACCCCTCCACTTT	CASSPRDRDNSPLHF
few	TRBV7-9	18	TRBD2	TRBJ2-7	TGTGCCAGCAGCTTAGCGGCGGGGGTGTTTTTCAGTTCCTACGAGCAGTACTTC	CASSLAAGVFFSSYEQYF
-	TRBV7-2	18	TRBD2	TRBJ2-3	TGTGCCAGCAGCTTAACGTCTAAAGCGGGAGTCAGGACAGATACGCAGTATTTT	CASSLTSKAGVRTDTQYF
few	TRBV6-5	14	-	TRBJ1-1	TGTGCCAGCAGTTACACCACGGCCAACACTGAAGCTTTCTTT	CASSYTTANTEAFF
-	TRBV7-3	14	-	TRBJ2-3	TGTGCCAGCAGCCCCGGTGGGGGCTACGATACGCAGTATTTT	CASSPGGGYDTQYF
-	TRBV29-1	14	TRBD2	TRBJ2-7	TGCAGCGTAAAAGGGGGACTAGCGATCGACGAGCAGTACTTC	CSVKGGLAIDEQYF
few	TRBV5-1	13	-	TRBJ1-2	TGCGCCAGCAGCTGGGACGTCTCCGATGGCTACACCTTC	CASSWDVSDGYTF
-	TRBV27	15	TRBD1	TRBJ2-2	TGTGCCAGCAGTTCCCGGGACAGTAACACCGGGGAGCTGTTTTTT	CASSSRDSNTGELFF
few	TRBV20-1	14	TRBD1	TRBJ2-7	TGCAGTGCTCCCGACAGGGGGCCGACCTACGAGCAGTACTTC	CSAPDRGPTYEQYF
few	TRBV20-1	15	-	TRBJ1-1	TGCAGTGCTAGAGTAGGCGGCAGTTTGAACACTGAAGCTTTCTTT	CSARVGGSLNTEAFF